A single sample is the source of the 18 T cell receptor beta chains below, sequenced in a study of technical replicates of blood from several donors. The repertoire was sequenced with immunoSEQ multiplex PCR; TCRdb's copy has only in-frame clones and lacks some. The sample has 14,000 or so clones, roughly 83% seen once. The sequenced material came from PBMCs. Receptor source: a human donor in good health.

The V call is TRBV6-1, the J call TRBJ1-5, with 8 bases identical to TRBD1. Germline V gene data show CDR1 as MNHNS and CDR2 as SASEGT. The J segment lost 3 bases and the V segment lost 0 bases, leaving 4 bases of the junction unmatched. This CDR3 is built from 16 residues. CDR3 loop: CASSEAGQGNNQPQHF. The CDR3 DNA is TGTGCCAGCAGTGAAGCAGGACAGGGCAACAATCAGCCCCAGCATTTT.

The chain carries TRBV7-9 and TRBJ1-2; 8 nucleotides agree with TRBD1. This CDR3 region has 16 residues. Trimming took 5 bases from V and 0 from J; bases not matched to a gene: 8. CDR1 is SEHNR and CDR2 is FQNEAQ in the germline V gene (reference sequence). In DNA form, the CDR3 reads TGTGCCAGCAGCCCCGGTCTGACAGGGGCTAACTATGGCTACACCTTC. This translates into CASSPGLTGANYGYTF.

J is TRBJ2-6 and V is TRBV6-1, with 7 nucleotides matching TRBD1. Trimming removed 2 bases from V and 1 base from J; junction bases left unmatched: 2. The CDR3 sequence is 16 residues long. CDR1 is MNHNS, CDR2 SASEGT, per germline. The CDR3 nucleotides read TGTGCCAGCAGTGAATCAGGGGGATCTGGGGCCAACGTCCTGACTTTC. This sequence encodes CASSESGGSGANVLTF.

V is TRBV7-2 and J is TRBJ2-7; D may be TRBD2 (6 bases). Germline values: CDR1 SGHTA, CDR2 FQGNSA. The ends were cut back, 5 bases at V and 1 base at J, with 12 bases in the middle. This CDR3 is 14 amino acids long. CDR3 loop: CASSPGGTSYEQYF. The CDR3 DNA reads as TGTGCCAGCAGCCCCGGGGGTACATCCTACGAGCAGTACTTC.

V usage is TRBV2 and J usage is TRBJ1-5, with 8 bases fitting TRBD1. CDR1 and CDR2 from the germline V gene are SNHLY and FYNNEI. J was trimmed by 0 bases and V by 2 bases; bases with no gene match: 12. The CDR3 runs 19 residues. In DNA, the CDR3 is TGTGCCAGCAGTGAATGGGGGACAGGAGACTTCTTTAGCAATCAGCCCCAGCATTTT. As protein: CASSEWGTGDFFSNQPQHF.

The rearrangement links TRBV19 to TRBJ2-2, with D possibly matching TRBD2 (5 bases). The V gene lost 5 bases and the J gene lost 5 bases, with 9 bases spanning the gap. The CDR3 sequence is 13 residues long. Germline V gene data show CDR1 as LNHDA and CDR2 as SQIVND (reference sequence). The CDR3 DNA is TGTGCCAGTAGTGCCTCGGGGACCGGGGAGCTGTTTTTT. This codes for CASSASGTGELFF.

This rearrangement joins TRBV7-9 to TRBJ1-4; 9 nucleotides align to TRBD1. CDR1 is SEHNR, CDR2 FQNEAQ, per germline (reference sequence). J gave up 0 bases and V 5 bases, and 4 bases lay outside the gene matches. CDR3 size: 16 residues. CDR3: CASSMGQGATNEKLFF. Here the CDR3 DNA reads TGTGCCAGCAGCATGGGACAGGGTGCAACTAATGAAAAACTGTTTTTT. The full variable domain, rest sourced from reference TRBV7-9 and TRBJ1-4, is DTGVSQNPRHKITKRGQNVTFRCDPISEHNRLYWYRQTLGQGPEFLTYFQNEAQLEKSRLLSDRFSAERPKGSFSTLEIQRTEQGDSAMYLCASSMGQGATNEKLFFGSGTQLSVL.

The CDR3, as DNA: TGTGCCAGCAGCTTAGTCACAGGGGATGAAAAACTGTTTTTT. Translation gives CASSLVTGDEKLFF. V and J are TRBV7-2 and TRBJ1-4; 7 nucleotides line up with TRBD1. The trim removed 1 base at V and 6 bases at J, leaving 2 bases unmatched. The CDR3 has 14 residues. The V gene's germline CDR1 is SGHTA and CDR2 FQGNSA.

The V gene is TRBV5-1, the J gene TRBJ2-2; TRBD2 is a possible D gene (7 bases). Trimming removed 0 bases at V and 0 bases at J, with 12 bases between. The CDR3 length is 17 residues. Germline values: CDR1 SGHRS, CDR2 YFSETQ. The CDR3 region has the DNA TGCGCCAGCAGCTTGGCTATCGGGGGGCCGAACACCGGGGAGCTGTTTTTT. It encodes CASSLAIGGPNTGELFF.

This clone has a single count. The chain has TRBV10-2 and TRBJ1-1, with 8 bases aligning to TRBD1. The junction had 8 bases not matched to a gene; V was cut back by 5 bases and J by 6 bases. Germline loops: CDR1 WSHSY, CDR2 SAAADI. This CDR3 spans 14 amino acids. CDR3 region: CASSQGAKGAEAFF. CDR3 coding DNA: TGCGCCAGCAGTCAGGGGGCGAAGGGGGCTGAAGCTTTCTTT.

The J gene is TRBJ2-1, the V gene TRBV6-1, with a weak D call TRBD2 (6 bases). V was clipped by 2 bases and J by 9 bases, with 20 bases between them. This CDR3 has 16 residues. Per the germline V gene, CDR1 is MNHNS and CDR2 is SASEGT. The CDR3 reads CASSEREAGTAAEQFF. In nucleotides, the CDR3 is TGTGCCAGCAGTGAAAGGGAGGCGGGCACCGCGGCTGAGCAGTTCTTC.

The CDR3 coding sequence is TGTGCCAGCAGCCCTCCCGGAAACACCATATATTTT. Translated, it gives CASSPPGNTIYF. This sequence joins TRBV14 and TRBJ1-3; D is uncertain. Germline-derived CDR1 and CDR2 are SGHDN and FVKESK. The CDR3 length is 12 residues. V lost 4 bases and J lost 4, with 5 bases in between.

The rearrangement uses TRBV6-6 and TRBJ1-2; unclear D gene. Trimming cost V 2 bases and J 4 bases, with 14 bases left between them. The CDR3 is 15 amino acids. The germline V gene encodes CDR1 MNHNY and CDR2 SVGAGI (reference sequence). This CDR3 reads CASSYPGMQSYGYTF. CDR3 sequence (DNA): TGTGCCAGCAGTTACCCAGGAATGCAGTCCTATGGCTACACCTTC.

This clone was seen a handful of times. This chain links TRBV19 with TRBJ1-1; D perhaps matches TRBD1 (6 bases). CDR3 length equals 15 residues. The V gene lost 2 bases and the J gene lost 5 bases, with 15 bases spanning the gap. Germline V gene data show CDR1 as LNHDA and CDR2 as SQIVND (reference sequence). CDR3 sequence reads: CASSIRDRRGTEAFF. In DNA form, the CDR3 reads TGTGCCAGTAGTATAAGGGACCGAAGGGGGACTGAAGCTTTCTTT.

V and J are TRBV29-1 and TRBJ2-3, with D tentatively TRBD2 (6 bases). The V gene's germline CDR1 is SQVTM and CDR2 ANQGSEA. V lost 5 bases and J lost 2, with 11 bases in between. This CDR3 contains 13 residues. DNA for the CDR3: TGCAGCGTTCGCCGGGGGAACACAGATACGCAGTATTTT. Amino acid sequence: CSVRRGNTDTQYF.

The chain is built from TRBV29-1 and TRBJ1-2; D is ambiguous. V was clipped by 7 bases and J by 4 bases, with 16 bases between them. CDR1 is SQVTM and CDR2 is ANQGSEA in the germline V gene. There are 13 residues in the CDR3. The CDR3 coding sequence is TGCAGCGCCGGGAGGGAGGTGGGCTATGGCTACACCTTC. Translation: CSAGREVGYGYTF. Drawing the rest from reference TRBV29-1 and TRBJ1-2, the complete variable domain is SAVISQKPSRDICQRGTSLTIQCQVDSQVTMMFWYRQQPGQSLTLIATANQGSEATYESGFVIDKFPISRPNLTFSTLTVSNMSPEDSSIYLCSAGREVGYGYTFGSGTRLTVV.

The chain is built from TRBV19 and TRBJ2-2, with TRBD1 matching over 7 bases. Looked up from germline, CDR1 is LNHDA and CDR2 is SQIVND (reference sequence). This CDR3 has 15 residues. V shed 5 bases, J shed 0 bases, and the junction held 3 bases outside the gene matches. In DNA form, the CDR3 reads TGTGCCAGTAGTTCCGGGACAGCGAACACCGGGGAGCTGTTTTTT. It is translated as CASSSGTANTGELFF.

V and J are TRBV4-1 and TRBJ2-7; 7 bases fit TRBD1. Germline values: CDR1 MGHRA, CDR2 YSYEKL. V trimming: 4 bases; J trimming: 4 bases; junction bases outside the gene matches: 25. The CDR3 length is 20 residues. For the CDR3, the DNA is TGCGCCAGCAGCCTCAAAAATGCCCGGGAACAGGGGCGGATCAGGTACGAGCAGTACTTC. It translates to CASSLKNAREQGRIRYEQYF.